Listed below are T cell receptor beta chains from one sample, sequenced in a study of blood T cell repertoires in COVID-19. Only in-frame clones appear in the TCRdb table, and some are missing; sequencing was by immunoSEQ multiplex PCR. This sample has 100,000 to 150,000 clones; around 80% occur once, and the top ten carry 3.5% to 4%. Sequences were obtained from peripheral blood. These receptors were taken from a woman aged 45-65 years with acute or convalescent COVID-19. Both conserved end residues are part of each CDR3. D genes are given only for firm matches. Part of the rows lack a size; the others show once, few, many or a class for expanded clones.

v_gene: TRBV6-2/TRBV6-3; abundance: once; d_gene: TRBD1; CDR3aa: CASSEGTGSTDTQYF
v_gene: TRBV2; abundance: .; d_gene: .; CDR3aa: CASSARTGRPGDTEAFF
v_gene: TRBV7-7; abundance: .; d_gene: .; CDR3aa: CASSRDINQPQHF
v_gene: TRBV18; abundance: .; d_gene: TRBD1; CDR3aa: CASSPFKGQGPNTEAFF
v_gene: TRBV12-5; abundance: few; d_gene: .; CDR3aa: CASGINSPLHF
v_gene: TRBV12-3/TRBV12-4; abundance: .; d_gene: .; CDR3aa: CASSIDGERPQHF
v_gene: TRBV29-1; abundance: .; d_gene: .; CDR3aa: CSVGSGTGPTQGTF
v_gene: TRBV6-5; abundance: .; d_gene: TRBD2; CDR3aa: CASSLVGGPETQYF
v_gene: TRBV21-1; abundance: .; d_gene: .; CDR3aa: CASSISKTSSQETQYF
v_gene: TRBV30; abundance: once; d_gene: .; CDR3aa: CAWSEGFQGERSEAFF
v_gene: TRBV27; abundance: .; d_gene: .; CDR3aa: CASRLDRANTGELFF
v_gene: TRBV7-2; abundance: .; d_gene: TRBD2; CDR3aa: CASKYQGLAYEQYF
v_gene: TRBV30; abundance: .; d_gene: .; CDR3aa: CAWSDSGGYSGYTF
v_gene: TRBV5-1; abundance: .; d_gene: .; CDR3aa: CASSLDGLRGSKNIQYF
v_gene: TRBV5-5; abundance: .; d_gene: .; CDR3aa: CASSLSTARGAFEQFF
v_gene: TRBV27; abundance: few; d_gene: .; CDR3aa: CASGQSGYSPLHF
v_gene: TRBV10-3; abundance: few; d_gene: TRBD2; CDR3aa: CAITAGGTDTQYF
v_gene: TRBV29-1; abundance: .; d_gene: TRBD2; CDR3aa: CSVPCSGSHF
v_gene: TRBV2; abundance: many; d_gene: .; CDR3aa: CASREGMGGNQPQHF
v_gene: TRBV3-1/TRBV3-2; abundance: .; d_gene: TRBD1; CDR3aa: CASSRAGGNYGYTF
v_gene: TRBV5-4; abundance: .; d_gene: .; CDR3aa: CASSPVGVVVNTEAFF
v_gene: TRBV30; abundance: .; d_gene: TRBD1; CDR3aa: CAWGGQSNQPQHF
v_gene: TRBV28; abundance: .; d_gene: TRBD1; CDR3aa: CASSFGTGGETQYF
v_gene: TRBV19; abundance: .; d_gene: .; CDR3aa: CASSIGSKEYF
v_gene: TRBV5-4; abundance: .; d_gene: TRBD2; CDR3aa: CASSPWEGEQYF
v_gene: TRBV10-2; abundance: .; d_gene: .; CDR3aa: CASSGGGNEQFF
v_gene: TRBV18; abundance: .; d_gene: .; CDR3aa: CASSPRGQNTGELFF
v_gene: TRBV7-9; abundance: .; d_gene: TRBD1; CDR3aa: CASSLGDSGTF
v_gene: TRBV6-5; abundance: .; d_gene: TRBD1; CDR3aa: CASTKITGVTEAFF
v_gene: TRBV28; abundance: .; d_gene: .; CDR3aa: CASSPRQEQFF
v_gene: TRBV19; abundance: .; d_gene: TRBD2; CDR3aa: CASTQREGYEQYF
v_gene: TRBV19; abundance: .; d_gene: TRBD1; CDR3aa: CASSSGQVTGGELFF
v_gene: TRBV10-3; abundance: .; d_gene: .; CDR3aa: CAISEQGGRNSPLHF
v_gene: TRBV4-1; abundance: .; d_gene: .; CDR3aa: CASSQDWQAPPGF
v_gene: TRBV29-1; abundance: .; d_gene: TRBD1; CDR3aa: CSVEIGTGDYGYTF
v_gene: TRBV12-3/TRBV12-4; abundance: .; d_gene: .; CDR3aa: CASSLAILNEQYF
v_gene: TRBV7-7; abundance: .; d_gene: .; CDR3aa: CASSLGAGAGEKLFF
v_gene: TRBV10-3; abundance: once; d_gene: .; CDR3aa: CAISEVRGGYEKLFF
v_gene: TRBV18; abundance: .; d_gene: .; CDR3aa: CASSPPSGQEKLFF
v_gene: TRBV2; abundance: .; d_gene: .; CDR3aa: CASRPGGTNEKLFF
v_gene: TRBV3-1/TRBV3-2; abundance: .; d_gene: .; CDR3aa: CASSQIGSTEAFF